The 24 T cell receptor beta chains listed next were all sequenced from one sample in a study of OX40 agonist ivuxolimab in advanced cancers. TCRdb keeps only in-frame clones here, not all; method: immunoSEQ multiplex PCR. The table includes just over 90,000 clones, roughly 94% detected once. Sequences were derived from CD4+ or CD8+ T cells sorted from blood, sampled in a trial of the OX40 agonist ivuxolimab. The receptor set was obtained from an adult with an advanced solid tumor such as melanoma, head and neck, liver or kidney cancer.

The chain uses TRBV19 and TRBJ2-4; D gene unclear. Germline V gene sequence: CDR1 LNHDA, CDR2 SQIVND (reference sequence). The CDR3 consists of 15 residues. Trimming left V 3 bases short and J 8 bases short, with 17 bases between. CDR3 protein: CASSMTASLADIQYF. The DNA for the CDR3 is TGTGCCAGTAGTATGACCGCGTCCCTGGCGGACATTCAGTACTTC.

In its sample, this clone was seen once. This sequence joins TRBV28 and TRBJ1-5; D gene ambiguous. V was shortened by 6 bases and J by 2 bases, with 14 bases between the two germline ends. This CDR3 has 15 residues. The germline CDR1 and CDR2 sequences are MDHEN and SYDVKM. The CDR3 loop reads CASRGVGLGNQPQHF. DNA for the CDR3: TGTGCCAGCAGGGGAGTCGGTCTTGGCAATCAGCCCCAGCATTTT.

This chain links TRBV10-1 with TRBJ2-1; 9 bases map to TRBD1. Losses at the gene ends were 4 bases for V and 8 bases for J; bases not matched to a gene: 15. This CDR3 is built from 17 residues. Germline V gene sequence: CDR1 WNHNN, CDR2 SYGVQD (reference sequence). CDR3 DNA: TGCGCCAGCAGTGGATTAACCGGGACAGGGTCGGACTATGAGCAGTTCTTC. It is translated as CASSGLTGTGSDYEQFF.

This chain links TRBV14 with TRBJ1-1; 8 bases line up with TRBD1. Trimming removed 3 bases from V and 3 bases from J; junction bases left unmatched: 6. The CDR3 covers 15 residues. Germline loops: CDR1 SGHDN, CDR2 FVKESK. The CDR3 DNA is TGTGCCAGCAGCCACGGACAGGGTCGTGACACTGAAGCTTTCTTT. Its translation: CASSHGQGRDTEAFF. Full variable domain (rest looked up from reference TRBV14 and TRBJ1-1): EAGVTQFPSHSVIEKGQTVTLRCDPISGHDNLYWYRRVMGKEIKFLLHFVKESKQDESGMPNNRFLAERTGGTYSTLKVQPAELEDSGVYFCASSHGQGRDTEAFFGQGTRLTVV.

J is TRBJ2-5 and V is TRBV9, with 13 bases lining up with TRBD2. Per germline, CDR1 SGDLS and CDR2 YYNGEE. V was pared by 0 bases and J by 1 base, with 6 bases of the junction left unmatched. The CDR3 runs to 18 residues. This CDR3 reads CASSVGTSGGPTQETQYF. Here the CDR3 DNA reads TGTGCCAGCAGCGTAGGGACTAGCGGGGGCCCGACCCAAGAGACCCAGTACTTC.

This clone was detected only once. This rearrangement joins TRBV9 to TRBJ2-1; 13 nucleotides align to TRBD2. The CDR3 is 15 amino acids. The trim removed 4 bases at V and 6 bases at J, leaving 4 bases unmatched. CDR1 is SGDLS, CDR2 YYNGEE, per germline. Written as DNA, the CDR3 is TGTGCCAGCAGCCAAGGACTAGCGGGAGTCAATGAGCAGTTCTTC. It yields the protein CASSQGLAGVNEQFF.

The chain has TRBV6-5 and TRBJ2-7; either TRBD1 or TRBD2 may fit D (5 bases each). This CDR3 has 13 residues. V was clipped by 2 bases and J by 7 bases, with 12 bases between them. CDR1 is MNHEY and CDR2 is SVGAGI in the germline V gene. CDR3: CASSYGGPREQYF. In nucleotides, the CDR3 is TGTGCCAGCAGTTACGGGGGACCGCGGGAGCAGTACTTC.

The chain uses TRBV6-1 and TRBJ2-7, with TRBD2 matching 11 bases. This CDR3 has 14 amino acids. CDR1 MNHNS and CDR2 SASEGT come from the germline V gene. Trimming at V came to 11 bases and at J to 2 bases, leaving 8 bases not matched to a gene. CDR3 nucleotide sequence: TGTGCCTGTCGGGGACTAGCGGAAACCTACGAGCAGTACTTC. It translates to CACRGLAETYEQYF.

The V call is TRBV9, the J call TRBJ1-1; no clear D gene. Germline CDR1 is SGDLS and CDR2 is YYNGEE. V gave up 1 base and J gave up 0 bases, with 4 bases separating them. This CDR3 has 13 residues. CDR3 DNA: TGTGCCAGCAGCGTAAACTTGAACACTGAAGCTTTCTTT. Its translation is CASSVNLNTEAFF.

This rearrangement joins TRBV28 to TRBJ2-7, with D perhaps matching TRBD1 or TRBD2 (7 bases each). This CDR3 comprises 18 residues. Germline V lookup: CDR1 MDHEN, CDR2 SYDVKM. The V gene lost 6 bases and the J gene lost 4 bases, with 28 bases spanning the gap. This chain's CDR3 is CASSWPRTGTGLRYEQYF. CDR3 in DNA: TGTGCCAGCAGCTGGCCACGGACAGGCACGGGACTAAGATACGAGCAGTACTTC.

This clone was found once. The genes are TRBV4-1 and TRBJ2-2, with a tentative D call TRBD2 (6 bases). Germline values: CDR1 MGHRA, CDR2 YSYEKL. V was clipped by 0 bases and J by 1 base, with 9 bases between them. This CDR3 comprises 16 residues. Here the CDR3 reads CASSQELEGNTGELFF. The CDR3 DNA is TGCGCCAGCAGCCAAGAATTGGAGGGGAACACCGGGGAGCTGTTTTTT.

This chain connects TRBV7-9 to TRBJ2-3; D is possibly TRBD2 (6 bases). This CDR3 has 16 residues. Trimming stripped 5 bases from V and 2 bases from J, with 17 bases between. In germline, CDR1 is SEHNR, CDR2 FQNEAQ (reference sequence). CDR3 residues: CASSQRLGANTDTQYF. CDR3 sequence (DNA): TGTGCCAGCAGCCAACGACTAGGGGCGAACACAGATACGCAGTATTTT. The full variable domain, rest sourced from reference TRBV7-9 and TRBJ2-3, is DTGVSQNPRHKITKRGQNVTFRCDPISEHNRLYWYRQTLGQGPEFLTYFQNEAQLEKSRLLSDRFSAERPKGSFSTLEIQRTEQGDSAMYLCASSQRLGANTDTQYFGPGTRLTVL.

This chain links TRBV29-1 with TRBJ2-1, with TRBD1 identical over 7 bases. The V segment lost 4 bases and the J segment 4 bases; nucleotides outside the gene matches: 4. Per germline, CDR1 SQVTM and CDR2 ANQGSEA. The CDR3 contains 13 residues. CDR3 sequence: CSVGAGGYNEQFF. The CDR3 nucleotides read TGCAGCGTTGGGGCAGGGGGATACAATGAGCAGTTCTTC.

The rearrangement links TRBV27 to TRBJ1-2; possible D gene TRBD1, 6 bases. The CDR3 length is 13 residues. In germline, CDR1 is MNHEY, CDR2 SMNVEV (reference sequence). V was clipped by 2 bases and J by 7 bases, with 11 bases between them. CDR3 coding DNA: TGTGCCAGCAGTTTAGGGGGGACAAGTGGCTACACCTTC. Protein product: CASSLGGTSGYTF.

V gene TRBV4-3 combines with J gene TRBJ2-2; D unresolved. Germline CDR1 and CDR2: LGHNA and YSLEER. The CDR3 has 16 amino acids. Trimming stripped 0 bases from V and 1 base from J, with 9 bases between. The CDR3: CASSQESSWNTGELFF. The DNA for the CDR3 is TGCGCCAGCAGCCAAGAAAGCAGTTGGAACACCGGGGAGCTGTTTTTT.

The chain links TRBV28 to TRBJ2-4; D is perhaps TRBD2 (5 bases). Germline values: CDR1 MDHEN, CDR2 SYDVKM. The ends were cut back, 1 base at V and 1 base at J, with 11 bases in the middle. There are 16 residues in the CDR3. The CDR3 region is CASSLYATGAKNIQYF. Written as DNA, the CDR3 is TGTGCCAGCAGTTTATACGCGACGGGGGCCAAAAACATTCAGTACTTC.

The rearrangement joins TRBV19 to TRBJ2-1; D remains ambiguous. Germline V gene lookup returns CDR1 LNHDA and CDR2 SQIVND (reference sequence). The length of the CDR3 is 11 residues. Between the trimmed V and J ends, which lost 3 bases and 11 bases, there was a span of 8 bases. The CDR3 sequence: CASSIPRKQFF. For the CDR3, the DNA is TGTGCCAGTAGTATTCCAAGGAAGCAGTTCTTC.

The DNA for the CDR3 is TGTGCCAGCAGCCCCTCGGGACTGCCCGGGTACGAGCAGTACTTC. Its translation: CASSPSGLPGYEQYF. This chain links TRBV9 with TRBJ2-7, with D perhaps TRBD2 (6 bases). The CDR3 is 15 residues long. V lost 4 bases and J lost 4, with 18 bases in between. In germline, CDR1 is SGDLS, CDR2 YYNGEE.

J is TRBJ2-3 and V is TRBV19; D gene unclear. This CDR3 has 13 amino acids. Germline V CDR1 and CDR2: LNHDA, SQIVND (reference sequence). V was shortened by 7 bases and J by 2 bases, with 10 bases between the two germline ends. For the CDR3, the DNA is TGTGCCAGTATCGACGCCGTCACAGATACGCAGTATTTT. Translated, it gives CASIDAVTDTQYF.

As DNA, the CDR3 is TGTGCCAGCAGCCCCACTAGCGGGGGGGGCGGTGAGCAGTTCTTC. Protein product: CASSPTSGGGGEQFF. The rearrangement uses TRBV7-2 and TRBJ2-1; 13 nucleotides agree with TRBD2. Per the germline V gene, CDR1 is SGHTA and CDR2 is FQGNSA. CDR3 length: 15 amino acids. With V trimmed by 5 bases and J by 9 bases, 7 bases remained unmatched.

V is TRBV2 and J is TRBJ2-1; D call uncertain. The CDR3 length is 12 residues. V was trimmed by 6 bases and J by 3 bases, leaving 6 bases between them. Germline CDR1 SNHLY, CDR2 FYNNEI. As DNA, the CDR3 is TGTGCCAGCAGGCTAGGCTACAATGAGCAGTTCTTC. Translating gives CASRLGYNEQFF.

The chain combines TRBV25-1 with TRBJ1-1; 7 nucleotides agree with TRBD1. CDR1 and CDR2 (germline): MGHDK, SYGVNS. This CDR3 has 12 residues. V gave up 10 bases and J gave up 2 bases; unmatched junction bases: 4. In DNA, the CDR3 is TGTGCCACCCGACAGGGAAACACTGAAGCTTTCTTT. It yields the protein CATRQGNTEAFF.

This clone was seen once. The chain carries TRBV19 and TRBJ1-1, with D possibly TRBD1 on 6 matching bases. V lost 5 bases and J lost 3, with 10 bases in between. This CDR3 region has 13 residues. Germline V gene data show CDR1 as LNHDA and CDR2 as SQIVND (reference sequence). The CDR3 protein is CASSWGQDTEAFF. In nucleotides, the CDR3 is TGTGCCAGTAGTTGGGGGCAGGACACTGAAGCTTTCTTT.

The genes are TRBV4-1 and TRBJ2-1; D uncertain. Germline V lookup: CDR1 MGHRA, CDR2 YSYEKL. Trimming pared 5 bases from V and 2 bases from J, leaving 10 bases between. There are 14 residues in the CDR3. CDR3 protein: CASSFDWTYNEQFF. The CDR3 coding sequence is TGCGCCAGCAGCTTCGACTGGACCTACAATGAGCAGTTCTTC.